What follows describes a single T cell receptor beta chain. This clone was found once. Its recognized antigen is unknown. Per-base qualities were not stored, and no clone one base away is much larger. The data originate from a study of T cell clones after liver transplantation (dated by TCRdb to the late 2010s). About the full investigation: Samples were obtained from ITN030ST, a randomized trial in which withdrawal of immunosuppression was attempted within 2 years of liver transplantation. Donor-reactive T cell clones were identified by TCRbeta sequencing after a pre-transplant mixed lymphocyte reaction and then tracked in post-transplant blood. Third party-reactive TCRbeta sequences were also identified from pre-transplant MLRs to serve as an antigen-independent comparator for donor-reactive sequences. Of the eight recipients, three were HCV-positive, while the remaining recipients had been transplanted for non-autoimmune, non-viral indications. The subjects received no induction therapy and were kept on standard immunosuppression until randomization at 12-24 months post-transplant. Tolerance was defined as complete immunosuppression withdrawal for at least one year with no rise in liver enzymes beyond twice the upper limit of normal. Blood samples were collected pre-transplant, then pre-randomization ahead of withdrawal, and finally post-randomization once withdrawal had either been completed or failed. Of the 8 liver transplant recipients making up the studied cohort, 3 were classified as tolerant and 5 as non-tolerant. Overall study outcomes, separate from this receptor: Donor-reactive sequences decreased more than third party-reactive sequences, which suggests partial antigen-specific deletion that was not related to withdrawal success. The conclusions were preliminary, being limited by small, heterogeneous patient numbers and by non-standardized post-transplant time points. When repertoire turnover was taken into account, detection of donor-reactive sequences was significantly reduced in 7 of 8 subjects for CD4 and in 8 of 8 subjects for CD8. In two subjects, low numbers of available donor cells limited the measurable donor-reactive repertoire. In 5 of 8 subjects, circulating donor-reactive CD4 TCRbeta sequences decreased significantly after transplant, regardless of tolerance or HCV status. Because no allograft tissue specimens were available, donor-reactive T cells may have migrated into the graft instead of being deleted.

Unstimulated PBMCs, after thawing, were stained for CD3, CD4 and CD8 and then FACS-sorted into CD3+CD4+ and CD3+CD8+ populations. Each of the 8 studied subjects was randomized to immunosuppression withdrawal. Genomic DNA was isolated with the Qiagen DNeasy Blood and Tissue Kit. High-throughput TCRbeta CDR3 sequencing of frozen genomic DNA was performed by immunoSEQ, including PCR amplification, mapping, bias correction and internal controls. As for how the authors treated the data: Productive rearrangements were retained, and unique TCRbeta sequences were defined by the CDR3 nucleotide sequence together with the V and J gene. For a sequence to be called donor-reactive, it needed a frequency of at least 0.01% and at least 5-fold expansion in CFSE-low cells compared with unstimulated pre-transplant cells. Minimum frequency thresholds were set for each subject on the basis of the unstimulated sample with the lowest template count, so that a detection power of at least 90% was ensured. Jensen-Shannon divergence between the top 1000 TCRbeta sequences post- versus pre-transplant served as the measure of repertoire turnover. Two-sided Fisher's exact tests were used to test for changes in the detection of donor-reactive sequences. Here the immuneACCESS table is served through TCRdb, limited to in-frame sequences with V and J called. Missing clones are a known gap in these copies; in checked studies unresolved V genes cover under half, and the rest lacks a known reason. V, J and clone size derive from that table, while D and trimming were established from the DNA sequence. This sample holds some 80,000 clones; 80% to 85% were observed only once. The ten largest account for 2.1% of the sample.

The sequence came from a human patient who received a liver transplant. After transplantation, some T cells may belong to the graft donor instead of the recipient. Specimen: CD4+ T cells from blood, collected roughly 48 months after liver transplant.

The CDR3: CASSPAGGNTQYF. The nucleotide sequence reads as follows: TGTGCCAGCAGCCCCGCAGGGGGTAATACGCAGTATTTT. The receptor chain draws on TRBV5-5 and TRBJ2-3; 7 central bases correspond to TRBD1. The CDR3 goes from the cysteine to the phenylalanine over 13 residues. The CDR3 DNA has 39 bases and is translated from base 1. After removal of 4 bases from V and 7 bases from J, the junction retains 6 bases not matched to a gene. CDR1 and CDR2, per the germline V gene (reference sequence), are SGHKS and YYEKEE.